What follows are 15 T cell receptor beta chains derived from one specimen sequenced in a study of blood T cell repertoires in COVID-19. The method was immunoSEQ multiplex PCR; TCRdb's version includes in-frame clones alone and lacks a portion of them. The data hold tens of thousands of clones, with 60% to 80% observed a single time. The specimen was peripheral blood. These receptors were collected from a woman aged 70 to 79 with active or convalescent COVID-19.

J is TRBJ1-3 and V is TRBV9; no clear D. Germline-derived CDR1 and CDR2 are SGDLS and YYNGEE. CDR3 size: 13 residues. V was pared by 2 bases and J by 0 bases, with 3 bases between. CDR3: CASSVFSGNTIYF. CDR3 DNA sequence: TGTGCCAGCAGCGTCTTCTCTGGAAACACCATATATTTT.

The chain joins TRBV7-8 to TRBJ2-5, with D possibly being TRBD2 (7 bases). The germline V and J ends were trimmed by 1 base and 3 bases, with 21 bases remaining between them. CDR3 length equals 18 residues. Germline loops: CDR1 SGHVS, CDR2 FQNEAQ. The CDR3 coding sequence is TGTGCCAGCAGCTTAGATCTAGCTTGGGGGGGCCAGAAAGAGACCCAGTACTTC. Translating gives CASSLDLAWGGQKETQYF.

The chain's CDR3 is CASSESVSGGNSYEQYF. The CDR3 DNA reads as TGCGCCAGCAGTGAGTCTGTGTCGGGAGGGAATTCCTACGAGCAGTACTTC. V usage is TRBV10-2 and J usage is TRBJ2-7; 8 bases align to TRBD2. Germline assignment: CDR1 WSHSY and CDR2 SAAADI. This CDR3 contains 17 residues. V trimming: 0 bases; J trimming: 1 base; junction bases outside the gene matches: 8.

This chain connects TRBV6-6 to TRBJ2-7; 9 bases align to TRBD1. After removal of 5 bases from V and 2 bases from J, the junction contained 4 bases not matched to a gene. The CDR3 consists of 14 residues. Germline CDR1 and CDR2: MNHNY and SVGAGI (reference sequence). CDR3 residues: CASSTGTGTYEQYF. CDR3 DNA: TGTGCCAGCAGTACCGGGACAGGGACCTACGAGCAGTACTTC.

The gene calls are TRBV14 and TRBJ1-2; the D gene is possibly TRBD1 (6 bases). The germline V gene encodes CDR1 SGHDN and CDR2 FVKESK. V lost 4 bases, J lost 8 bases, and 11 bases lay in between. The CDR3 is 12 residues long. The CDR3: CASSPTGLGYTF. CDR3 nucleotide sequence: TGTGCCAGCAGCCCCACAGGGCTCGGCTACACCTTC.

The chain carries TRBV4-1 and TRBJ2-3, with a tentative D call TRBD1 (5 bases). The CDR3 totals 16 residues. Germline V lookup: CDR1 MGHRA, CDR2 YSYEKL. V was cut by 1 base and J by 0 bases, with 11 bases left in between. The CDR3: CASSQGGSSSTDTQYF. Here the CDR3 DNA reads TGCGCCAGCAGCCAAGGGGGCTCCTCTAGCACAGATACGCAGTATTTT.

The rearrangement links TRBV7-2 to TRBJ2-7, with 8 bases matching TRBD1. V was pared by 3 bases and J by 4 bases, with 8 bases of the junction left unmatched. The CDR3 extends over 15 amino acids. The germline CDR1 and CDR2 sequences are SGHTA and FQGNSA. This chain's CDR3 is CASSLTGQGIYEQYF. CDR3 sequence (DNA): TGTGCCAGCAGCTTGACCGGACAGGGTATTTACGAGCAGTACTTC.

The chain recombines TRBV28 with TRBJ2-1; D perhaps matches TRBD2 (6 bases). The germline V and J ends were trimmed by 7 bases and 9 bases, with 22 bases remaining between them. CDR1 is MDHEN, CDR2 SYDVKM, per germline. The CDR3 consists of 15 residues. CDR3 residues: CASTSAGRFSGEQFF. CDR3 nucleotide sequence: TGTGCCAGCACCTCGGCAGGGAGGTTTAGTGGTGAGCAGTTCTTC.

V usage is TRBV28 and J usage is TRBJ1-5; TRBD1 is a possible D gene (6 bases). Trimming left V 5 bases short and J 3 bases short, with 11 bases between. This CDR3 is built from 14 residues. The germline V gene encodes CDR1 MDHEN and CDR2 SYDVKM. The CDR3, as DNA: TGTGCCAGCAGTGAGGACAGCCTCAATCAGCCCCAGCATTTT. It yields the protein CASSEDSLNQPQHF.

This chain connects TRBV7-2 to TRBJ1-1, with D perhaps matching TRBD1 (5 bases). The CDR3 has 14 residues. V was pared by 5 bases and J by 0 bases, with 10 bases between. Germline values: CDR1 SGHTA, CDR2 FQGNSA. CDR3 in DNA: TGTGCCAGCAGCACGCGACAGCTGAACACTGAAGCTTTCTTT. It encodes CASSTRQLNTEAFF.

This chain's CDR3 is CASSLPGRGTDTQYF. CDR3 coding DNA: TGTGCCAGCAGCTTGCCGGGAAGAGGCACAGATACGCAGTATTTT. V usage is TRBV5-6 and J usage is TRBJ2-3, with a tentative D call TRBD2 (5 bases). Germline lookup yields CDR1 SGHDT and CDR2 YYEEEE. The CDR3 covers 15 residues. Trimming took off 1 base at V and 1 base at J, with 10 bases between the two ends. The full variable domain, in which reference TRBV5-6 and TRBJ2-3 provide the parts outside the CDR3, is DAGVTQSPTHLIKTRGQQVTLRCSPKSGHDTVSWYQQALGQGPQFIFQYYEEEERQRGNFPDRFSGHQFPNYSSELNVNALLLGDSALYLCASSLPGRGTDTQYFGPGTRLTVL.

For this clone: This CDR3 is also generated by other DNA sequences in the sample. This chain uses TRBV6-5 with TRBJ2-6; D gene uncertain. Germline loops: CDR1 MNHEY, CDR2 SVGAGI. The CDR3 totals 15 residues. V lost 2 bases and J 1 base, leaving 6 bases between the germline ends. The CDR3 DNA sequence: TGTGCCAGCAGTTACGGTAGATCTGGGGCCAACGTCCTGACTTTC. This encodes CASSYGRSGANVLTF.

The chain joins TRBV7-2 to TRBJ2-7, with D possibly TRBD1 on 5 matching bases. With 5 bases removed from V and 3 bases from J, the gap between germline ends came to 14 bases. CDR1 and CDR2 from the germline V gene are SGHTA and FQGNSA. This CDR3 is built from 14 residues. As DNA, the CDR3 is TGTGCCAGCAGCCAATTCGACAGATTCTACGAGCAGTACTTC. Protein product: CASSQFDRFYEQYF.

CDR3 region: CASSQDRLSGRAEQFF. Here the CDR3 DNA reads TGTGCCAGCAGCCAAGATCGGTTAAGCGGGAGGGCTGAGCAGTTCTTC. V and J are TRBV3-1 (or the pseudogene TRBV3-2) and TRBJ2-1; TRBD2 matches at 10 bases. The CDR3 extends over 16 amino acids. The germline V gene has CDR1 LGHDT and CDR2 YNNKEL (reference sequence). The trim removed 0 bases at V and 9 bases at J, leaving 8 bases unmatched.

The genes are TRBV4-2 and TRBJ1-6; D perhaps matches TRBD1 (5 bases). The V gene's germline CDR1 is LGHNA and CDR2 YNFKEQ. The length of the CDR3 is 16 residues. Trimming stripped 0 bases from V and 1 base from J, with 7 bases between. CDR3 loop: CASSQDPGSYNSPLHF. CDR3 sequence (DNA): TGTGCCAGCAGCCAAGACCCAGGGTCCTATAATTCACCCCTCCACTTT.